The TCR beta chain described here comes from a study of beta chain features in type 1 diabetes (dated by TCRdb to 2016 to 2018). For the wider study: Patients and healthy donors did not differ in mean age, gender distribution, total cell number or subset yield. The study compared TCRB repertoires of sorted circulating CD4+ T cell subsets between recently diagnosed type 1 diabetes patients and matched healthy donors. A total of 85 million to 140 million sorted cells were examined across all samples, and a strong correlation was observed between cell number per subset and RNA yield. Regulatory and stem cell-like memory subsets were isolated from only 8 patients and 8 healthy donors, whereas naive and central memory subsets came from all 30 or so donors.

Here is what the overall study found, with its caveats: Shorter templates might be favored by PCR, yet because patient and control samples were amplified and corrected together, any such skew would affect both groups equally. At VDJ recombination sites, type 1 diabetes patients had fewer insertions and more deleted nucleotides, which implies abnormalities in thymic rearrangement. Because cDNA was sequenced instead of genomic DNA, highly expressing activated cells could be over-represented, though the groups showed no difference in activation or CD3 levels. A moderate but significant shortening of TCRB CDR3 length was observed in type 1 diabetes patients in all four CD4+ subsets. The naive, central memory and regulatory TCRB repertoires appeared to resemble one another more closely among patients than among healthy donors. HLA sub-analyses involved small numbers of individuals, so any influence of HLA type on TCRB rearrangement remained unresolved.

The High Capacity cDNA Reverse Transcription Kit was used to reverse transcribe all of the isolated RNA, meaning that expressed TCRB transcripts were what got sequenced. Naive, central memory and regulatory T cell samples underwent deep immunoSEQ sequencing, averaging roughly 3.4 million total reads per sample. After sorted cells were lysed in RLT buffer, RNA was extracted with DNase-treated RNeasy Micro or Mini kits, with the choice depending on cell number. To prevent cross-contamination, each cell subset was processed individually, whereas patient and healthy donor samples were processed jointly. Using the immunoSEQ multiplex PCR, TCRB sequences were amplified from cDNA into 87-bp fragments spanning the CDR3 region. The amplicons were sequenced using the Illumina HiSeq platform. Per the source publication's procedure: Synthetic template baselines were used to correct PCR bias computationally, reads within Hamming distance 2 were collapsed, and singletons that could not be merged were discarded. Reads were aligned to IMGT to assign V, D and J genes, CDR3 length, and insertions or deletions at six rearrangement sites. Within each subset, clonotype counts were normalized to sorted cell number, and only after that were true diversity and Gini coefficients computed with the tcR R package. The overlap coefficient, calculated on TCRB nucleotide sequences, was used to quantify repertoire sharing. As a proxy for the pre-selection repertoire, out-of-frame TCRB sequences from naive cells were analyzed. Imported from immuneACCESS, the table was reduced by TCRdb to in-frame sequences with V and J called. These copies leave out some clones; in studies compared against another copy, an unresolved V gene accounts for under half, and the cause of the remainder is not known. V, J and clone size are those of that table, while D and trimming were read from the DNA. Across this sample there are roughly 350,000 clones, with roughly 9.6% seen only once. More than 0.015% of the sample rests with the top ten.

This clone was observed a few times. There is no known antigen for this receptor. The input lacks base qualities; no much larger clone sits a single base away. From each donor, a single peripheral blood sample of roughly 0.11 L on average was drawn into heparinised tubes. Naive, central memory, regulatory and stem cell-like memory CD4+ T cells were sorted on a BD FACSAria II using a panel including CD45RO, CCR7, CD25, CD127, CD95 and CD27. Purity was above 98% for every sorted population. Right away, PBMCs were isolated by Lymphoprep density gradient centrifugation and were stained directly, with no culture step. Samples were stained and sorted in pairs, with one healthy donor and one patient per experiment, so that batch effects were minimized. The sequenced sample was naive CD4+ T cells from blood. The label giving this sample's cell subset or site can be read as: true naive CD4+ T cells. The receptor was derived from a woman in her thirties in good health.

The CDR3 here reads CASRYGLVNEQFF. The bases are TGTGCCAGCAGGTACGGTTTGGTTAATGAGCAGTTCTTC. This sequence uses TRBV28 and TRBJ2-1, with the D gene not confidently named. According to the germline V gene, CDR1 reads MDHEN and CDR2 reads SYDVKM. V gives up 6 bases and J gives up 7 bases, and the segment between their germline ends measures 13 bases. The CDR3 measures 13 amino acids from cysteine to phenylalanine. The kept DNA is CDR3 alone, 39 bases in frame from the first base.